This TCR beta chain was sequenced in a study of tumor-infiltrating lymphocytes in localized non-small cell lung cancer. Findings and limits, study-wide: Different pieces of the same tissue were used for each assay. Recurrence-free survival showed no association with tumor T-cell fraction.

This CDR3 region has 13 residues. V shed 5 bases and J shed 4 bases, with 12 bases lying between them. Looked up from germline, CDR1 is GTSNPN and CDR2 is SVGIG (reference sequence). There are a few counts of this clone. Its target is unknown. Assay: immunoSEQ multiplex PCR; the TCRdb copy retains only in-frame clones and omits some. The data hold about 12,000 clones, with 80% to 90% observed a single time. The receptor was isolated from a human donor with non-small cell lung cancer. The sample consisted of lung tumor tissue. V is TRBV30 and J is TRBJ1-5; a possible D gene is TRBD1 (6 bases). CDR3 DNA sequence: TGTGCCTGGGAGGGGGGCAGAAATCAGCCCCAGCATTTT. Amino acids: CAWEGGRNQPQHF.